This TCR beta chain is from a study of blood T cell repertoires in COVID-19. Seattle patient enrollment occurred during active infection, with longitudinal follow-up thereafter. Assay: immunoSEQ multiplex PCR; the TCRdb copy retains only in-frame clones and omits some. The table includes 55,000 to 65,000 clones, around 80% detected once. The material sequenced was peripheral blood. The sequence was obtained from a man aged 25-45 years with COVID-19, enrolled during active disease.

CDR3 sequence (DNA): TGTGCCAGCAGTCCATCCCCAGGACAGGGGGCGCGAGTCTATGGCTACACCTTC. Protein: CASSPSPGQGARVYGYTF. V and J are TRBV28 and TRBJ1-2; 11 bases agree with TRBD1. The V and J ends lost 5 bases and 4 bases, in that order; junction bases with no gene match: 15. The CDR3 contains 18 residues. Germline V gene sequence: CDR1 MDHEN, CDR2 SYDVKM.